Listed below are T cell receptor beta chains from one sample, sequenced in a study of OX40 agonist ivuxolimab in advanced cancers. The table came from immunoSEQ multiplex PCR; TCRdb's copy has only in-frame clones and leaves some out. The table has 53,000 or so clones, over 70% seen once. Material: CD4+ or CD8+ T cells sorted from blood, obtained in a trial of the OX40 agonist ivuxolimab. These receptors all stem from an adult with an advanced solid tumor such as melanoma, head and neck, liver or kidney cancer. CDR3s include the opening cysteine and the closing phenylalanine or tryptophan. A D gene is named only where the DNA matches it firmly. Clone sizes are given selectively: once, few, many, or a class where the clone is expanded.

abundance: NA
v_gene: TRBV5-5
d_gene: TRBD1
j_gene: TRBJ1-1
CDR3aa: CASSSRDRNTEAFF
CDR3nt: TGTGCCAGCAGCTCCAGGGACAGAAACACTGAAGCTTTCTTT

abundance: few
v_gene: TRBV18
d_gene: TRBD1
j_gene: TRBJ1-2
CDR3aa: CASSPRWTGYGYTF
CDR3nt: TGTGCCAGCTCACCGCGATGGACAGGCTATGGCTACACCTTC

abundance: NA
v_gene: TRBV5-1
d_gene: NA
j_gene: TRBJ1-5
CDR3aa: CASSWPLYF
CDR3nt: TGCGCCAGCAGCTGGCCCCTGTATTTT

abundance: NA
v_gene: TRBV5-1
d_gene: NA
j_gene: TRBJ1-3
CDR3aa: CASSSTTGAGNTIYF
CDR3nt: TGCGCCAGCAGCTCGACGACAGGAGCTGGAAACACCATATATTTT

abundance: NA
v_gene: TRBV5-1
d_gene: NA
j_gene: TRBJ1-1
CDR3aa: CASSPPTGIQAFF
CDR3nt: TGCGCCAGCAGTCCACCGACGGGGATCCAAGCTTTCTTT

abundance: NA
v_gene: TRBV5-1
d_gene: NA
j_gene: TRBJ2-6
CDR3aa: CASSLRDSGANVLTF
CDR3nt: TGCGCCAGCAGCCTGCGTGACTCTGGGGCCAACGTCCTGACTTTC

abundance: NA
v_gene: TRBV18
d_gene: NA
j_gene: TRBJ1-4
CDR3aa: CASSPVNSANGEKLFF
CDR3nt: TGTGCCAGCTCACCGGTAAACTCGGCAAATGGTGAAAAACTGTTTTTT

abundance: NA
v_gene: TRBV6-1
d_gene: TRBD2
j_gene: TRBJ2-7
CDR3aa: CASSALDGGANYEQYF
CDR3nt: TGTGCCAGCAGTGCCCTGGACGGGGGGGCGAACTACGAGCAGTACTTC

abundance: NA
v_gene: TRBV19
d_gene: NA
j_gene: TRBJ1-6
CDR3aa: CASKRQANSPLHF
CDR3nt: TGTGCCAGTAAGAGGCAGGCTAATTCACCCCTCCACTTT

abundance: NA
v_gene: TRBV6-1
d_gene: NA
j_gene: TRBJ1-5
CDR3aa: CASSAQGKRQPQHF
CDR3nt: TGTGCCAGCAGTGCCCAGGGGAAGCGTCAGCCCCAGCATTTT

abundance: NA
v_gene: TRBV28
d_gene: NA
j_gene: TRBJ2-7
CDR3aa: CASSPGTARTYEQYF
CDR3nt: TGTGCCAGCAGTCCCGGGACGGCCCGCACCTACGAGCAGTACTTC

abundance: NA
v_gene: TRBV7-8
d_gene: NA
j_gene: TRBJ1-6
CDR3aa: CASRPGRGEDNSPLHF
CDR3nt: TGTGCCAGCCGCCCGGGCAGGGGAGAAGATAATTCACCCCTCCACTTT

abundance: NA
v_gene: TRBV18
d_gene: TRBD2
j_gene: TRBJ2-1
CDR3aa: CASSPGAGDNEQFF
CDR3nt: TGTGCCAGCTCACCAGGGGCGGGAGACAATGAGCAGTTCTTC

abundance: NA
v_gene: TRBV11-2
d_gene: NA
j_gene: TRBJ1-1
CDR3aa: CASSPGAGGFIGTEAFF
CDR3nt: TGTGCCAGCAGCCCGGGGGCGGGAGGGTTTATTGGGACTGAAGCTTTCTTT

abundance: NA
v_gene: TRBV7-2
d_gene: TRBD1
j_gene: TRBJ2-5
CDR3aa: CASSRHRDSQETQYF
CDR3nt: TGTGCCAGCAGCAGACACCGGGACAGCCAAGAGACCCAGTACTTC

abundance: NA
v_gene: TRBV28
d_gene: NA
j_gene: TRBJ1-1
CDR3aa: CASSPGTVKAFF
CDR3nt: TGTGCCAGCAGTCCCGGGACCGTCAAAGCTTTCTTT

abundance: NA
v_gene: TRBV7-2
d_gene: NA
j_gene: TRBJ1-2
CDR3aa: CASSFRQAGGYTF
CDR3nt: TGTGCCAGCAGCTTCAGACAGGCCGGGGGCTACACCTTC

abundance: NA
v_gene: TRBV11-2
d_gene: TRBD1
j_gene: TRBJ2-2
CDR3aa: CASSLGTGAGELFF
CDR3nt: TGTGCCAGCAGCTTAGGGACAGGGGCCGGGGAGCTGTTTTTT

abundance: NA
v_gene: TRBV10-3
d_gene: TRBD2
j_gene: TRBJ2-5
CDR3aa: CAISGGGTEETQYF
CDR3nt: TGTGCCATCAGTGGCGGGGGGACCGAAGAGACCCAGTACTTC

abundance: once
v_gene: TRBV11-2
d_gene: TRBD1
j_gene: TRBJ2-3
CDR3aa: CASSPRTGSHQDTQYF
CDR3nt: TGTGCCAGCAGCCCGAGGACAGGTTCACATCAAGATACGCAGTATTTT

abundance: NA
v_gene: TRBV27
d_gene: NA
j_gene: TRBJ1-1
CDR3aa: CASSLSRVRTEAFF
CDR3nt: TGTGCCAGCAGTTTATCCCGGGTCAGGACTGAAGCTTTCTTT

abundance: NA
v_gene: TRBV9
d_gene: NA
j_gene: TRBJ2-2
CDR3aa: CASSVEQGTNTGELFF
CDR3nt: TGTGCCAGCAGCGTAGAGCAGGGGACGAACACCGGGGAGCTGTTTTTT

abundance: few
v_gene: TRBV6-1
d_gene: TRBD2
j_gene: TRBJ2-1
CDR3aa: CASSDLSGGAREQFF
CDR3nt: TGTGCCAGCAGTGATCTGAGCGGGGGGGCTCGCGAGCAGTTCTTC

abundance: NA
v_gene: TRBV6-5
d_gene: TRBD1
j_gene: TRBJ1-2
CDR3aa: CASSATGDYGYTF
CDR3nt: TGTGCCAGCAGTGCTACAGGGGACTATGGCTACACCTTC

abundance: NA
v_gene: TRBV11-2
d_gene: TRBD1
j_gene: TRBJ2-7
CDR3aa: CASSLAAGQGTSYEQYF
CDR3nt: TGTGCCAGCAGCTTAGCCGCGGGACAGGGAACGTCCTACGAGCAGTACTTC

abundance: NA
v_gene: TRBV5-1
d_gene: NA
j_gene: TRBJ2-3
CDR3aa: CASSLGQGRTDTQYF
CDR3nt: TGCGCCAGCAGCTTGGGGCAGGGGAGGACAGATACGCAGTATTTT

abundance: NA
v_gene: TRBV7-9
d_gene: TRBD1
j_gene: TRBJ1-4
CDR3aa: CASSQTGGIEKLFF
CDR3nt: TGTGCCAGCAGCCAGACAGGGGGCATTGAAAAACTGTTTTTT

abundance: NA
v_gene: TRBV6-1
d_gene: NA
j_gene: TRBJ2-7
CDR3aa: CASSEGTYEQYF
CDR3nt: TGTGCCAGCAGTGAAGGGACCTACGAGCAGTACTTC

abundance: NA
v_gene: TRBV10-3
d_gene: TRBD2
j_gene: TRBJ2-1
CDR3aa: CAISLSGGRDEQFF
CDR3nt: TGTGCCATCAGTCTTAGCGGGGGAAGGGATGAGCAGTTCTTC

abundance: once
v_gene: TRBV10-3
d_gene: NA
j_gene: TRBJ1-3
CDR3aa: CAISDQSGTAVSGNTIYF
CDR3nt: TGTGCCATCAGTGATCAATCCGGGACCGCCGTCTCTGGAAACACCATATATTTT

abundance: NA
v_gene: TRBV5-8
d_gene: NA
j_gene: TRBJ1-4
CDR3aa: CASSLDGTATNEKLFF
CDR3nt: TGTGCCAGCAGCTTGGACGGAACCGCAACTAATGAAAAACTGTTTTTT

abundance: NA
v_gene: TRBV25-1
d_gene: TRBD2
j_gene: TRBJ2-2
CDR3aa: CASSEYSGRGSGELFF
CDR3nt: TGTGCCAGCAGTGAATATAGCGGGAGGGGTTCCGGGGAGCTGTTTTTT

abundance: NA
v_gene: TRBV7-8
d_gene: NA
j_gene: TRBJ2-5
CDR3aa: CASSLGTSKETQYF
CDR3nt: TGTGCCAGCAGCTTAGGGACTTCCAAAGAGACCCAGTACTTC

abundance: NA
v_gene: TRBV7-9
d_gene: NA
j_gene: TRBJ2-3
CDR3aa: CASSAISGPDTQYF
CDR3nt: TGTGCCAGCAGCGCCATATCGGGGCCAGATACGCAGTATTTT

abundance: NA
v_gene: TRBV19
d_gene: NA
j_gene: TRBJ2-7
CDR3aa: CASSREGAYEQYF
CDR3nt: TGTGCCAGTAGTAGAGAGGGGGCCTACGAGCAGTACTTC